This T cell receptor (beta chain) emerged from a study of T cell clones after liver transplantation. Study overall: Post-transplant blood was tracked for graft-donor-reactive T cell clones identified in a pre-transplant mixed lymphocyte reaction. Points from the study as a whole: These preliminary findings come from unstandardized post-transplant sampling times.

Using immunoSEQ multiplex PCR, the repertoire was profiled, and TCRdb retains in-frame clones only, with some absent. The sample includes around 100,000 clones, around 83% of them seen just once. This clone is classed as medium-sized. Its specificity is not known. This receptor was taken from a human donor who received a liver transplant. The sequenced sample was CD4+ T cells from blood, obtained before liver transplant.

In DNA, the CDR3 is TGTGCCAGCAGTGAGGGTACCGGAAACACCATATATTTT. Protein sequence: CASSEGTGNTIYF. The chain links TRBV6-1 to TRBJ1-3; the D is unclear. The CDR3 is 13 amino acids. V was pared by 3 bases and J by 4 bases, with 7 bases between. Germline V lookup: CDR1 MNHNS, CDR2 SASEGT.